This T cell receptor (beta chain) came from a study of blood T cells in healthy people across ages. The wider study: The capture of about one barcoded beta molecule per two T cells was achieved by template switching.

Alongside a J-beta primer mix, a sample-barcoded 5' primer served in a second PCR lasting about 7 to 12 cycles. A template-switch adaptor containing 12 random nucleotides labeled each cDNA molecule. TCRdb processed the 5' RACE reads anew with MiXCR; each CDR3 protein has one entry. The sample has 750,000 to 950,000 distinct CDR3 sequences; about 48% are singletons. Total RNA was isolated from each sample in quantities of at least 5 micrograms. Notes on this clonotype: As yet, its antigen is unknown.

Study results and limitations: Roughly linear age-related decline in beta diversity appeared, significant by age 40.

The sequenced sample was blood. The clonotype comes from a man older than 75 in good health.

CDR3 sequence (DNA): TGTGCCAGCAGCCCTTGGGGGTTTTATGGCTACACCTTC. This gives the protein CASSPWGFYGYTF. The rearrangement links TRBV3-1 to TRBJ1-2; D may be TRBD1 (5 bases). V was cut by 4 bases and J by 5 bases, with 11 bases left in between. CDR1 LGHDT and CDR2 YNNKEL come from the germline V gene (reference sequence). This CDR3 is 13 amino acids long.